The present entry profiles one T cell receptor (beta chain) with its context. The CDR3 loop spans 16 amino acids. Germline values: CDR1 SGHRS, CDR2 YFSETQ. V lost 7 bases and J lost 2, with 19 bases in between. PCR employed 60 Vbeta and 13 Jbeta primers. The assay was immunoSEQ multiplex PCR, and TCRdb's table has in-frame clones only and misses some. The sample has over 100,000 clones, roughly 73% seen once; the top ten hold roughly 0.92%. The data were obtained in a study of cytomegalovirus exposure and HLA in healthy donors. The chain is built from TRBV5-1 and TRBJ2-1; tentative D call: TRBD2 (6 bases). Sequencing was performed on PBMCs. The TCR originated in a woman aged 25 to 39 in good health and CMV-seronegative. In nucleotides, the CDR3 is TGCGCCAGCCGGCTCAGCGGGTCCGACCCCTACAATGAGCAGTTCTTC. This sequence encodes CASRLSGSDPYNEQFF.